Presented here are 18 T cell receptor beta chains from one specimen sequenced in a study of T cells in Graves' hyperthyroidism and ophthalmopathy. RNA transcripts yielded amplified TCR beta CDR3 regions. TCR CDR3 regions were first amplified by RT-PCR with HTBI primers. TCRdb re-called the multiplex PCR reads with MiXCR, one entry per CDR3 protein. The profile shows a few hundred thousand distinct CDR3 sequences, around 14% of them singletons. Material for sequencing was blood. These receptor sequences come from a woman in her 30s with Graves' hyperthyroidism.

This clonotype was seen at least ten times. V and J are TRBV6-5 and TRBJ2-5; TRBD1 agrees at 8 bases. The germline V gene has CDR1 MNHEY and CDR2 SVGAGI. The trim removed 0 bases at V and 5 bases at J, leaving 5 bases unmatched. CDR3 size: 15 residues. For the CDR3, the DNA is TGTGCCAGCAGTTACTCGCAGGGGGCTGGCGAGACCCAGTACTTC. Its translation: CASSYSQGAGETQYF.

The V call is TRBV5-4, the J call TRBJ1-2; tentatively, D is TRBD1 (5 bases). The CDR3 extends over 12 amino acids. Germline V gives CDR1 SGHNT, CDR2 YYREEE (reference sequence). V lost 4 bases and J lost 8, with 12 bases in between. The CDR3, as DNA: TGTGCCAGCAGCGGAGTCCAGGGCGGCTACACCTTC. Encoded protein: CASSGVQGGYTF.

This clonotype was recorded at least ten times. The chain employs TRBV20-1 and TRBJ2-7, with 8 nucleotides matching TRBD2. Germline V gives CDR1 DFQATT, CDR2 SNEGSKA (reference sequence). Trimming removed 4 bases from V and 6 bases from J; junction bases left unmatched: 14. The CDR3 runs to 15 residues. The CDR3 loop reads CSAKKTGTRSLEQYF. The CDR3 nucleotides are TGCAGTGCTAAGAAAACCGGGACTAGGTCTCTCGAGCAGTACTTC.

This clonotype was counted ten times or more. The rearrangement uses TRBV28 and TRBJ2-7, with 8 bases identical to TRBD1. J gave up 5 bases and V 4 bases, and 13 bases lay outside the gene matches. The CDR3 extends over 16 amino acids. Germline CDR1 MDHEN, CDR2 SYDVKM. The CDR3 DNA sequence: TGTGCCAGCAGTTCCCCCCGGACAGGGCCGGGGCACGAGCAGTACTTC. Translating gives CASSSPRTGPGHEQYF.

The chain has TRBV11-2 and TRBJ2-1, with D possibly matching TRBD2 (6 bases). With 6 bases removed from V and 4 bases from J, the gap between germline ends came to 13 bases. The CDR3 loop spans 14 amino acids. Germline V gives CDR1 SGHAT, CDR2 FQNNGV. CDR3 amino acids: CASSRDSYYNEQFF. The CDR3, as DNA: TGTGCCAGCAGTCGGGACTCTTATTACAATGAGCAGTTCTTC.

The CDR3 here is CATSGIDGYTF. The CDR3 DNA follows: TGTGCCACCAGTGGTATCGATGGCTACACCTTC. The rearrangement joins TRBV24-1 to TRBJ1-2, with D unresolved. CDR1 and CDR2 (germline): KGHDR, SFDVKD. Trimming left V 5 bases short and J 6 bases short, with 6 bases between. This CDR3 spans 11 amino acids.

This clonotype occurred a few times. The rearrangement uses TRBV7-2 and TRBJ2-7, with 8 nucleotides matching TRBD1. J was trimmed by 5 bases and V by 1 base; bases with no gene match: 7. This CDR3 has 15 amino acids. Germline CDR1 reads SGHTA; CDR2 reads FQGNSA. The chain's CDR3 is CASSLVTTGGNEQYF. The CDR3 DNA reads as TGTGCCAGCAGCTTAGTTACTACAGGGGGAAACGAGCAGTACTTC.

The CDR3 nucleotides are TGCGCCAGCAGCCAAGCCCTCCCGGGTGGGACAGGTATTAGGGCCCAGTACTTC. This encodes CASSQALPGGTGIRAQYF. The chain is built from TRBV4-1 and TRBJ2-5; the match to TRBD1 covers 8 bases. CDR3 size: 18 residues. V lost 1 base to trimming and J lost 9 bases; unmatched junction nucleotides: 19. Germline assignment: CDR1 MGHRA and CDR2 YSYEKL.

The genes are TRBV25-1 and TRBJ2-7, with TRBD1 identical over 12 bases. J lost 6 bases, V lost 8 bases, and 8 bases had no gene match. Germline V CDR1 and CDR2: MGHDK, SYGVNS. The CDR3 loop spans 14 amino acids. Here the CDR3 reads CASVTGTGGLEQYF. For the CDR3, the DNA is TGTGCCAGCGTAACCGGGACAGGGGGCCTCGAGCAGTACTTC.

This clonotype was seen ten or more times. V gene TRBV7-6 combines with J gene TRBJ2-3, with TRBD2 matching over 7 bases. The length of the CDR3 is 14 residues. Germline CDR1 SGHVS, CDR2 FNYEAQ. V gave up 1 base and J gave up 4 bases; unmatched junction bases: 2. CDR3 in amino acids: CASSLEAGADTQYF. DNA for the CDR3: TGTGCCAGCAGCTTAGAGGCGGGAGCAGATACGCAGTATTTT.

The table lists this clonotype with a few counts. The genes are TRBV19 and TRBJ2-1; TRBD2 agrees at 9 bases. The trim removed 8 bases at V and 4 bases at J, leaving 9 bases unmatched. There are 15 residues in the CDR3. Germline values: CDR1 LNHDA, CDR2 SQIVND (reference sequence). The CDR3 region is CASADLSGRYNEQFF. CDR3 bases: TGTGCCAGTGCCGACTTAAGCGGGAGGTACAATGAGCAGTTCTTC.

Ten or more counts support this clonotype. The chain joins TRBV28 to TRBJ1-5; D not certain. V was cut by 6 bases and J by 11 bases, with 14 bases left in between. The germline CDR1 and CDR2 sequences are MDHEN and SYDVKM. CDR3 length equals 12 residues. The CDR3 DNA sequence: TGTGCCAGCAGAATGGATGGTTGGGCCCAGCATTTT. It specifies CASRMDGWAQHF.

The CDR3 DNA sequence: TGCAGTGCTAGAGGGGGACTAGCGGGAGGAAACTACAATGAGCAGTTCTTC. This gives the protein CSARGGLAGGNYNEQFF. The chain couples TRBV20-1 to TRBJ2-1; 15 nucleotides match TRBD2. The CDR3 sequence is 17 residues long. V dropped 1 base and J dropped 3; count of bases not matched to a gene: 4. Germline CDR1 is DFQATT and CDR2 is SNEGSKA (reference sequence).

This chain links TRBV25-1 with TRBJ2-1; tentative D call: TRBD2 (5 bases). Germline-derived CDR1 and CDR2 are MGHDK and SYGVNS. Trimming stripped 5 bases from V and 0 bases from J, with 11 bases between. The CDR3 is made up of 15 amino acids. In nucleotides, the CDR3 is TGTGCCAGCAGTTCCGCGGGTACCTCCTACAATGAGCAGTTCTTC. This gives the protein CASSSAGTSYNEQFF.

The sample holds many counts of this clonotype. The chain links TRBV5-1 to TRBJ2-7; 10 bases line up with TRBD2. The V segment lost 0 bases and the J segment 2 bases; nucleotides outside the gene matches: 2. Germline loops: CDR1 SGHRS, CDR2 YFSETQ. The CDR3 has 15 residues. The CDR3 is CASSLAGTSAYEQYF. CDR3 DNA: TGCGCCAGCAGCTTGGCCGGGACTAGCGCCTACGAGCAGTACTTC.

This clonotype was detected ten times or more. This chain joins TRBV12-3 or TRBV12-4 and TRBJ2-5, with 8 bases lining up with TRBD1. This CDR3 is 13 amino acids long. The V gene end was trimmed by 6 bases and the J gene end by 10 bases; junction bases not matched to a gene: 10. CDR3 nucleotide sequence: TGTGCCAGCAGGGGACAGGACGTGGGTATCCAGTACTTC. Residues: CASRGQDVGIQYF.

This clonotype was observed at least ten times. The chain carries TRBV30 and TRBJ2-7; D not certain. V gave up 4 bases and J gave up 6 bases, with 10 bases separating them. The CDR3 has 11 residues. In germline, CDR1 is GTSNPN, CDR2 SVGIG (reference sequence). The DNA for the CDR3 is TGTGCCTGGACGAATTTGCGCGAGCAGTACTTC. This codes for CAWTNLREQYF.

V and J are TRBV6-9 and TRBJ2-5; 13 nucleotides agree with TRBD2. V was clipped by 3 bases and J by 5 bases; unmatched bases: 12. Germline V gene lookup returns CDR1 MNHGY and CDR2 SVAAGI. The CDR3 runs to 18 residues. The CDR3 DNA follows: TGTGCCAGCAGTTACGCCCCCGGGACTAGCGGGGAGAGGGAGACCCAGTACTTC. Protein product: CASSYAPGTSGERETQYF.